These 21 T cell receptor beta chains originate from one sample sequenced in a study of Graves' ophthalmopathy and Graves' hyperthyroidism. Transcripts of RNA were the source for amplifying TCR beta CDR3 regions. In the first round, RT-PCR was carried out with HTBI primers, and a multiplex PCR formed the second round. TCRdb fed the multiplex PCR reads into MiXCR, producing one record per CDR3 protein. The profile shows about 390,000 distinct CDR3 sequences, over 15% of them singletons. Sequenced material: peripheral blood. Every receptor here comes from a young woman with stable Graves' hyperthyroidism.

This clonotype has at least ten counts. The chain links TRBV15 to TRBJ1-5, with D perhaps TRBD1 (5 bases). The CDR3 contains 16 residues. In germline, CDR1 is LNHNV, CDR2 YYDKDF (reference sequence). V dropped 5 bases and J dropped 8 bases, with 22 bases sitting between them. CDR3 sequence (DNA): TGTGCCACCAGCGGTACGACAGTTCCCCAAAGGGAGCCCCAGCATTTT. It encodes CATSGTTVPQREPQHF.

This clonotype was counted at least ten times. The V gene is TRBV6-4, the J gene TRBJ1-6; D gene ambiguous. Germline loops: CDR1 MRHNA, CDR2 SNTAGT. The CDR3 loop spans 14 amino acids. Trimming left V 5 bases short and J 5 bases short, with 10 bases between. The DNA for the CDR3 is TGTGCCAGCAGTCGGGGAATGAATAATTCACCCCTCCACTTT. Residues: CASSRGMNNSPLHF.

This clonotype was picked up many times. The genes are TRBV20-1 and TRBJ1-1; 9 bases map to TRBD1. This CDR3 comprises 14 residues. V shed 3 bases, J shed 1 base, and the junction held 3 bases outside the gene matches. Germline lookup yields CDR1 DFQATT and CDR2 SNEGSKA (reference sequence). The CDR3 reads CSARADRGNTEAFF. CDR3 nucleotide sequence: TGCAGTGCTAGGGCGGACAGGGGGAACACTGAAGCTTTCTTT.

This clonotype was detected ten times or more. The V and J genes are TRBV10-1 and TRBJ2-7; 7 bases match TRBD2. Germline V gene lookup returns CDR1 WNHNN and CDR2 SYGVQD (reference sequence). The CDR3 runs to 15 residues. Trimming cost V 4 bases and J 0 bases; bases outside gene matches: 6. Written as DNA, the CDR3 is TGCGCCAGCAGTGCCCGGGGGGACTACTCCTACGAGCAGTACTTC. This codes for CASSARGDYSYEQYF.

In this sample, this clonotype turned up a few times. The J gene is TRBJ2-5, the V gene TRBV11-2; no firm D call. Trimming pared 3 bases from V and 4 bases from J, leaving 9 bases between. This CDR3 region has 13 residues. Germline CDR1 SGHAT, CDR2 FQNNGV. The CDR3 loop is CASSLAARETQYF. In DNA, the CDR3 is TGTGCCAGCAGCTTGGCAGCCCGAGAGACCCAGTACTTC.

The sample holds many counts of this clonotype. The chain combines TRBV6-5 with TRBJ1-2; D unclear. Germline V gene sequence: CDR1 MNHEY, CDR2 SVGAGI. This CDR3 has 12 residues. Between the trimmed V and J ends, which lost 2 bases and 8 bases, there was a span of 9 bases. Written as DNA, the CDR3 is TGTGCCAGCAGTTACACGGGGAAAGGCTACACCTTC. Translated: CASSYTGKGYTF.

The chain carries TRBV6-1 and TRBJ2-7; 8 bases are a match to TRBD2. Germline trimming cut 6 bases from V and 4 bases from J; bases unmatched to any gene: 8. Germline V lookup: CDR1 MNHNS, CDR2 SASEGT. This CDR3 comprises 14 residues. CDR3 in DNA: TGTGCCAGCAGATCAAGCGGGGGATCTTACGAGCAGTACTTC. Its protein is CASRSSGGSYEQYF.

This rearrangement joins TRBV5-5 to TRBJ1-5; D is possibly TRBD1 (5 bases). Trimming removed 0 bases from V and 3 bases from J, with 10 bases in between. This CDR3 spans 15 amino acids. CDR1 and CDR2 from the germline V gene are SGHKS and YYEKEE (reference sequence). Here the CDR3 reads CASSLAGELNQPQHF. The CDR3, as DNA: TGTGCCAGCAGCTTGGCGGGGGAGCTCAATCAGCCCCAGCATTTT.

CDR3 in DNA: TGTGCCAGCAGCGTAGGAGGACAGACTCAAGAGACCCAGTACTTC. It specifies CASSVGGQTQETQYF. The chain has TRBV9 and TRBJ2-5, with D tentatively TRBD1 (6 bases). CDR1 and CDR2 from the germline V gene are SGDLS and YYNGEE. V lost 0 bases and J 2 bases, leaving 11 bases between the germline ends. CDR3 length: 15 amino acids.

This clonotype came up many times. Being one base from a much bigger clone, this may be a read error. This chain links TRBV6-2 or TRBV6-3 with TRBJ2-7; tentatively, D is TRBD2 (5 bases). Germline CDR1 reads MNHEY; CDR2 reads SVGEGT. CDR3 length: 11 residues. CDR3: CTSGQGYEQYF. The DNA for the CDR3 is TGTACCAGCGGTCAAGGATACGAGCAGTACTTC.

In its sample, this clonotype was seen many times. This chain joins TRBV6-1 and TRBJ2-7; 7 bases map to TRBD2. With V trimmed by 5 bases and J by 9 bases, 13 bases remained unmatched. Germline values: CDR1 MNHNS, CDR2 SASEGT. The CDR3 totals 14 residues. The CDR3 protein is CASSPSLTSLMQYF. The CDR3 nucleotides read TGTGCCAGCAGTCCCTCCTTGACTAGCCTTATGCAGTACTTC.

In its sample, this clonotype was seen many times. The chain uses TRBV27 and TRBJ1-1; TRBD1 matches 7 bases. V was pared by 4 bases and J by 4 bases, with 6 bases of the junction left unmatched. The CDR3 length is 14 residues. The germline CDR1 and CDR2 sequences are MNHEY and SMNVEV (reference sequence). The CDR3 nucleotides are TGTGCCAGCAGTTCGCCACAGGGGTTCACTGAAGCTTTCTTT. Translation gives CASSSPQGFTEAFF.

This clonotype was detected many times. The chain couples TRBV4-2 to TRBJ1-6; D gene uncertain. V shed 0 bases and J shed 8 bases, with 23 bases lying between them. This CDR3 has 19 amino acids. CDR1 and CDR2 (germline): LGHNA, YNFKEQ. The CDR3 nucleotides read TGTGCCAGCAGCCAAGATCCATATACGGCTTTGGGCCATGATTCACCCCTCCACTTT. The encoded protein is CASSQDPYTALGHDSPLHF.

This clonotype was detected many times. This chain joins TRBV12-3 or TRBV12-4 and TRBJ1-2; possible D gene TRBD1, 5 bases. This CDR3 region has 14 residues. Trimming shortened V by 3 bases and J by 7 bases, and 15 bases separated the two germline ends. Here the CDR3 DNA reads TGTGCCAGCAGTTTCCTCGGGGCAGAGGGTGGCTACACCTTC. Translated, it gives CASSFLGAEGGYTF.

This clonotype was observed many times. This chain links TRBV5-1 with TRBJ2-7, with D perhaps TRBD1 (5 bases). Germline V gene data show CDR1 as SGHRS and CDR2 as YFSETQ. With 0 bases removed from V and 1 base from J, the gap between germline ends came to 11 bases. This CDR3 is 15 amino acids long. CDR3 in DNA: TGCGCCAGCAGCTTGGAGTTTGGGGCTTCCTACGAGCAGTACTTC. It translates to CASSLEFGASYEQYF.

This clonotype was counted at least ten times. The chain recombines TRBV29-1 with TRBJ2-7; tentative D call: TRBD2 (6 bases). V was cut by 0 bases and J by 9 bases, with 18 bases left in between. CDR1 SQVTM and CDR2 ANQGSEA come from the germline V gene. This CDR3 has 14 amino acids. The CDR3 coding sequence is TGCAGCGTTGAAGATCGGGGGACTCCTAAGGGGCAGTACTTC. Protein: CSVEDRGTPKGQYF.

This sequence joins TRBV12-3 or TRBV12-4 and TRBJ2-5, with 7 bases aligning to TRBD1. The CDR3 runs 13 residues. V trimming: 6 bases; J trimming: 5 bases; junction bases outside the gene matches: 6. CDR3 nucleotide sequence: TGTGCCAGCAGGAGGGACAGAGGGGAGACCCAGTACTTC. Translation: CASRRDRGETQYF.

This clonotype was observed many times. The CDR3 here is CASSYAGRGQNYGYTF. The CDR3 DNA is TGTGCCAGCAGTTACGCTGGAAGGGGGCAAAACTATGGCTACACCTTC. The chain links TRBV6-5 to TRBJ1-2; 7 positions agree with TRBD1. Germline V gene data show CDR1 as MNHEY and CDR2 as SVGAGI. The trim removed 2 bases at V and 2 bases at J, leaving 8 bases unmatched. The CDR3 loop spans 16 amino acids.

This chain joins TRBV3-1 and TRBJ2-5; D call uncertain. V was cut by 4 bases and J by 5 bases, with 20 bases left in between. This CDR3 spans 16 amino acids. CDR1 and CDR2 from the germline V gene are LGHDT and YNNKEL (reference sequence). CDR3: CASSPSGRRQRETQYF. The CDR3 DNA reads as TGTGCCAGCAGCCCCTCGGGTAGACGCCAAAGGGAGACCCAGTACTTC.

The rearrangement links TRBV7-3 to TRBJ2-5, with 7 bases aligning to TRBD1. Germline V CDR1 and CDR2: SGHTA, FQGTGA. The CDR3 has 15 amino acids. V dropped 5 bases and J dropped 5; count of bases not matched to a gene: 11. The CDR3 bases are TGTGCCAGCAGCGCTGCGGACAGGTTCGGGGAGACCCAGTACTTC. This codes for CASSAADRFGETQYF.

Ten or more counts support this clonotype. The chain carries TRBV13 and TRBJ2-5, with 12 bases aligning to TRBD2. Germline values: CDR1 PRHDT, CDR2 FYEKMQ (reference sequence). The ends lost 3 bases at V and 3 bases at J; junction bases unmatched: 2. The CDR3 has 15 residues. The CDR3 here is CASSLTSGGKETQYF. CDR3 DNA sequence: TGTGCCAGCAGCTTGACTAGCGGGGGCAAAGAGACCCAGTACTTC.